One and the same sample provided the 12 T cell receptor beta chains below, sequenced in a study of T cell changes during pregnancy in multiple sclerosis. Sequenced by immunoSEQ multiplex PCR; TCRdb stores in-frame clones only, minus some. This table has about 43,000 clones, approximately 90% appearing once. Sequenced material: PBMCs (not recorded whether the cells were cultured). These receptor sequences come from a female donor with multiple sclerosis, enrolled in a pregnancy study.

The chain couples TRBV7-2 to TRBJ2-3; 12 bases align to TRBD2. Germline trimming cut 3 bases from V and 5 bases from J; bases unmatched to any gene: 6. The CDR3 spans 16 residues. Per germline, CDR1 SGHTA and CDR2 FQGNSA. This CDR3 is CASSFRLAGAVDTQYF. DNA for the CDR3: TGTGCCAGCAGCTTCAGACTAGCGGGAGCGGTAGATACGCAGTATTTT.

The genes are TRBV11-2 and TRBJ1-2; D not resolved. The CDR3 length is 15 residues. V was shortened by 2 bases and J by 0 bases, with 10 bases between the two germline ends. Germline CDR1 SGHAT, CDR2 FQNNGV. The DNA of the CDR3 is TGTGCCAGCAGCTTAAATCGGCTTACTAACTATGGCTACACCTTC. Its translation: CASSLNRLTNYGYTF.

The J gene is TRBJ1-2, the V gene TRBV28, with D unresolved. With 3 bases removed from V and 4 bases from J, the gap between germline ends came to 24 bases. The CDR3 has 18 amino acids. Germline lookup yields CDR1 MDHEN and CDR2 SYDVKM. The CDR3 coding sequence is TGTGCCAGCAGTTTCCGCGGGTCCGTCCCCACTCGGTCCTATGGCTACACCTTC. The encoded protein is CASSFRGSVPTRSYGYTF.

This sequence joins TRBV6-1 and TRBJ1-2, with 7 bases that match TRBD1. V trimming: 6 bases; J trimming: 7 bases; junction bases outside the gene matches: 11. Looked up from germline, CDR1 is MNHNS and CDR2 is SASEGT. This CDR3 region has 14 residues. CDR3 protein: CASRPGQRVGGYTF. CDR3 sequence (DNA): TGTGCCAGCAGGCCGGGACAGCGAGTGGGTGGCTACACCTTC.

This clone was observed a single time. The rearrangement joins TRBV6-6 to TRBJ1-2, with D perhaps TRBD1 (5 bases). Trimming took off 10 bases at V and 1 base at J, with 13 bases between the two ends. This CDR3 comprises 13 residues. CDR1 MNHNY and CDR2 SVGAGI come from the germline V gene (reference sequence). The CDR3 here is CATRVYLNYGYTF. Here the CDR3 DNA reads TGTGCCACCAGGGTATACCTTAACTATGGCTACACCTTC.

Here the CDR3 DNA reads TGTGCCAGCAGCGTAGAGGGGAGGGTCTACAATGAGCAGTTCTTC. Translated: CASSVEGRVYNEQFF. This chain connects TRBV9 to TRBJ2-1, with 7 nucleotides matching TRBD2. Germline V gene data show CDR1 as SGDLS and CDR2 as YYNGEE. J was trimmed by 3 bases and V by 0 bases; bases with no gene match: 3. The CDR3 has 15 amino acids.

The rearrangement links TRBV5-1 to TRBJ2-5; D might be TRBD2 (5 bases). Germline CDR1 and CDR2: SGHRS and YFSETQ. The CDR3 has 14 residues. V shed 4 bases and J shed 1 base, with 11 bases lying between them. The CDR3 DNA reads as TGCGCCAGCAGCCTGGAGAGGGTCCAAGAGACCCAGTACTTC. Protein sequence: CASSLERVQETQYF.

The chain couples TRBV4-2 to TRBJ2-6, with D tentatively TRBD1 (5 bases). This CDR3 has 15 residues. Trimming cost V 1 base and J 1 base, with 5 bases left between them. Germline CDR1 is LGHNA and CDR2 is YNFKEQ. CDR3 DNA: TGTGCCAGCAGCCAAGCAGGGTCTGGGGCCAACGTCCTGACTTTC. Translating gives CASSQAGSGANVLTF.

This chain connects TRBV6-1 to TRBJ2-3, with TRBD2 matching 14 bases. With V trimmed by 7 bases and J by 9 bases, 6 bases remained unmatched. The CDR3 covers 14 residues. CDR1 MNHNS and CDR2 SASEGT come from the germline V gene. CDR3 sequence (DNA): TGTGCCAGCAACGGACTAGCGGGAGGACTGACGCAGTATTTT. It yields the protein CASNGLAGGLTQYF.

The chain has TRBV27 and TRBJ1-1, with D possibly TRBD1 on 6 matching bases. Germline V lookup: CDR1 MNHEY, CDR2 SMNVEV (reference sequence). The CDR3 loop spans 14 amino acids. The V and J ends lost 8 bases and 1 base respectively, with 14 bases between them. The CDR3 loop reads CASRQVPKNTEAFF. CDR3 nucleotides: TGTGCCAGCCGACAGGTACCTAAGAACACTGAAGCTTTCTTT.

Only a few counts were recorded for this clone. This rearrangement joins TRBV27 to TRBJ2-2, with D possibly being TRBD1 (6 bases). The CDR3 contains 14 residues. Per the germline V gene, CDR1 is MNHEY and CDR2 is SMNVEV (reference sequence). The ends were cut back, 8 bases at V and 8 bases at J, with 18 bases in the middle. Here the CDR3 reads CASGALRGRGELFF. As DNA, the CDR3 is TGTGCCAGCGGAGCCCTCAGGGGTAGGGGGGAGCTGTTTTTT.

Here the CDR3 reads CASGDRVFDYGYTF. CDR3 nucleotides: TGTGCCAGCGGAGACAGGGTTTTTGACTATGGCTACACCTTC. V usage is TRBV2 and J usage is TRBJ1-2; 7 bases fit TRBD1. Germline CDR1 and CDR2: SNHLY and FYNNEI. After removal of 8 bases from V and 3 bases from J, the junction contained 9 bases not matched to a gene. The CDR3 is made up of 14 amino acids.